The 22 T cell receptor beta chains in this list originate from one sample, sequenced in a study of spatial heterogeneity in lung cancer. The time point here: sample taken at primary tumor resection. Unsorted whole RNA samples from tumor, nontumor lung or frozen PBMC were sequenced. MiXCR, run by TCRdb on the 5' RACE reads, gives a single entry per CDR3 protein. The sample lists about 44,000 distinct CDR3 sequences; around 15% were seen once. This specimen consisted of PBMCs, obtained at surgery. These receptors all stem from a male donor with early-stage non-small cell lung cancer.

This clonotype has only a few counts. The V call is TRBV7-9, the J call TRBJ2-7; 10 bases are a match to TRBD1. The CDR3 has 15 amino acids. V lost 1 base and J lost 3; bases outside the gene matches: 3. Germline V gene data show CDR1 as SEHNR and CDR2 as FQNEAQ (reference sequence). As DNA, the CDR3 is TGTGCCAGCAGCTTAGGAGGGACAGGGGACTACGAGCAGTACTTC. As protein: CASSLGGTGDYEQYF.

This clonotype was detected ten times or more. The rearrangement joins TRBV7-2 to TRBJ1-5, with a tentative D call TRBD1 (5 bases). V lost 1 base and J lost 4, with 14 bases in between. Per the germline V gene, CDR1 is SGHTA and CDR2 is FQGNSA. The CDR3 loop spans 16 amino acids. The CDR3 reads CASSLGPGFGNQPQHF. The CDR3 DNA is TGTGCCAGCAGCTTAGGGCCAGGGTTTGGTAATCAGCCCCAGCATTTT.

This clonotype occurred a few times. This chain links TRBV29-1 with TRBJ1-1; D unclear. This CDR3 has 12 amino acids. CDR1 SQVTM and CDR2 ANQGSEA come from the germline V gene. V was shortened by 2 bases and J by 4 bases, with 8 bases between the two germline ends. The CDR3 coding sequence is TGCAGCGTTGAAAGGGCGGGCACTGAAGCTTTCTTT. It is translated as CSVERAGTEAFF.

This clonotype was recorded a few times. The chain's CDR3 is CSVAWTGGRQTQYF. In DNA, the CDR3 is TGCAGCGTTGCGTGGACAGGGGGCCGACAGACCCAGTACTTC. V usage is TRBV29-1 and J usage is TRBJ2-5; 11 positions match TRBD1. CDR3 length: 14 amino acids. CDR1 and CDR2 from the germline V gene are SQVTM and ANQGSEA. Trimming took 4 bases from V and 6 from J; bases not matched to a gene: 7.

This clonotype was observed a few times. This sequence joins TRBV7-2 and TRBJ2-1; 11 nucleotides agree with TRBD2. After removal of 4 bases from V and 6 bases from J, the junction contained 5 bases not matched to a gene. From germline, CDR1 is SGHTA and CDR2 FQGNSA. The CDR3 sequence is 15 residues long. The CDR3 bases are TGTGCCAGCAGCTCTCTAGCGGGAGGAATCAATGAGCAGTTCTTC. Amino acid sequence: CASSSLAGGINEQFF.

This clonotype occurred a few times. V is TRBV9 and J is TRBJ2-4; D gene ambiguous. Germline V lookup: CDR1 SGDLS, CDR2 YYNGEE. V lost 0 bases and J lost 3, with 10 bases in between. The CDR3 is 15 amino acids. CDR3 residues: CASSVGAPGKNIQYF. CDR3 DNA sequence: TGTGCCAGCAGCGTAGGAGCCCCCGGCAAAAACATTCAGTACTTC.

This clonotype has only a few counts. The CDR3 loop reads CASSRRLGQGGQPQHF. Here the CDR3 DNA reads TGTGCCAGCAGCCGACGCCTCGGACAGGGCGGTCAGCCCCAGCATTTT. The V call is TRBV27, the J call TRBJ1-5, with 8 positions matching TRBD1. The germline V gene has CDR1 MNHEY and CDR2 SMNVEV (reference sequence). The CDR3 extends over 16 amino acids. With V trimmed by 6 bases and J by 6 bases, 13 bases remained unmatched.

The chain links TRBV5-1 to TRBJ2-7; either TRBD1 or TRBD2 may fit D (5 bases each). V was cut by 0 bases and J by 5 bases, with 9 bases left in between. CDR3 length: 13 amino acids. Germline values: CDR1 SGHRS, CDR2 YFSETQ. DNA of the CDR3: TGCGCCAGCAGCTTGGAGTCGGGGCACGAGCAGTACTTC. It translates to CASSLESGHEQYF.

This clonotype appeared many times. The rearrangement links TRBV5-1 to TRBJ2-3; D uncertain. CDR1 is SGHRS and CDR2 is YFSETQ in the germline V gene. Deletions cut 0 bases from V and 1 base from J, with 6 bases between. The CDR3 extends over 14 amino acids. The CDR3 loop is CASSLEAGTDTQYF. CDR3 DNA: TGCGCCAGCAGCTTGGAGGCGGGCACAGATACGCAGTATTTT.

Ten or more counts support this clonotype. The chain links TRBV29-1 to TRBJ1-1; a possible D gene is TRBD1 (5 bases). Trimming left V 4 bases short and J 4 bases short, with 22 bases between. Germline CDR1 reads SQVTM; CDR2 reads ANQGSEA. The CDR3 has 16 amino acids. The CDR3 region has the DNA TGCAGCGTTGCTCGACAGAGACGTTCGGGCAGCACTGAAGCTTTCTTT. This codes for CSVARQRRSGSTEAFF. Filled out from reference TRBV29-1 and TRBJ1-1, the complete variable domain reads SAVISQKPSRDICQRGTSLTIQCQVDSQVTMMFWYRQQPGQSLTLIATANQGSEATYESGFVIDKFPISRPNLTFSTLTVSNMSPEDSSIYLCSVARQRRSGSTEAFFGQGTRLTVV.

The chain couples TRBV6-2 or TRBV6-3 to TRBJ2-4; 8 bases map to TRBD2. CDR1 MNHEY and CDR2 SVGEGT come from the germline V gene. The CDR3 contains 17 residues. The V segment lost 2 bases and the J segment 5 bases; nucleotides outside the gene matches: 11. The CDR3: CASSYPLAGTFQNIQYF. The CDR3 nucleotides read TGTGCCAGCAGTTACCCCTTAGCGGGAACGTTCCAAAACATTCAGTACTTC.

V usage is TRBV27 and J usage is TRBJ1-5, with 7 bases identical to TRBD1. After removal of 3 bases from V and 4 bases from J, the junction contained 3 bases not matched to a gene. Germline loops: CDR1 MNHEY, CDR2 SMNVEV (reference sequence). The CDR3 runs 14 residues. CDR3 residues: CASSLTGPNQPQHF. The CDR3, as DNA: TGTGCCAGCAGTTTGACAGGGCCAAATCAGCCCCAGCATTTT.

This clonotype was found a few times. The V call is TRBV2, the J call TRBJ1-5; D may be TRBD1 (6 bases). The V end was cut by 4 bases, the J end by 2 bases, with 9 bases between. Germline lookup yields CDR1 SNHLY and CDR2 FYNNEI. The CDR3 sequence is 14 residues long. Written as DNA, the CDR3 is TGTGCCAGCAGTGGGACAGCCCGCAATCAGCCCCAGCATTTT. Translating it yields CASSGTARNQPQHF.

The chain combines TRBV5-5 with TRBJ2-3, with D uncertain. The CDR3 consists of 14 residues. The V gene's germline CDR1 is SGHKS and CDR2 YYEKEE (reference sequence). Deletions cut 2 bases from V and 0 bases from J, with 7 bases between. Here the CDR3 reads CASSFQASTDTQYF. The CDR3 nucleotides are TGTGCCAGCAGCTTTCAAGCTAGCACAGATACGCAGTATTTT.

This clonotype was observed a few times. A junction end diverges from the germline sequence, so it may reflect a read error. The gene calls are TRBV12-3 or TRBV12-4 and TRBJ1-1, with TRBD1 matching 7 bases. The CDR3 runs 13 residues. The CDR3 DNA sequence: TGTGCCAGCAGACTACAGGGGAACGCTGAAGCTTTCTTT. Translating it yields CASRLQGNAEAFF.

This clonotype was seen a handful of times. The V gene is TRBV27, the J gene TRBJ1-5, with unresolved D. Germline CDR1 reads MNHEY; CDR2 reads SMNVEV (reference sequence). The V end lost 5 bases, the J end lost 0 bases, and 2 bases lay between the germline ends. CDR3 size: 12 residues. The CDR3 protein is CASSLSNQPQHF. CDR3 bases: TGTGCCAGCAGTCTTAGCAATCAGCCCCAGCATTTT.

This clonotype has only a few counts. The CDR3 DNA reads TGTGCCAGCAGGCAGCCCAATCAGCCCCAGCATTTT. Translation gives CASRQPNQPQHF. The chain carries TRBV6-1 and TRBJ1-5; D is ambiguous. The CDR3 length is 12 residues. The germline V and J ends were trimmed by 6 bases and 3 bases, with 6 bases remaining between them. Germline V CDR1 and CDR2: MNHNS, SASEGT.

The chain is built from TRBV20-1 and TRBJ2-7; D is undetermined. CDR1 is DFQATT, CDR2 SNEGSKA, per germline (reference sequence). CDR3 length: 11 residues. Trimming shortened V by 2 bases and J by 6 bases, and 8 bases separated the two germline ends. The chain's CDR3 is CSARKETEQYF. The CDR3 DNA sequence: TGCAGTGCTAGAAAGGAGACCGAGCAGTACTTC.

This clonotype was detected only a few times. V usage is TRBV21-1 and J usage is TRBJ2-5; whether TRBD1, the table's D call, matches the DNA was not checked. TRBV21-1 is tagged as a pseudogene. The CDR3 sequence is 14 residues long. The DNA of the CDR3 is TGTGCCAGCACTCGAGGACAGACCCAAGAGACCCAGTACTTC. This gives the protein CASTRGQTQETQYF.

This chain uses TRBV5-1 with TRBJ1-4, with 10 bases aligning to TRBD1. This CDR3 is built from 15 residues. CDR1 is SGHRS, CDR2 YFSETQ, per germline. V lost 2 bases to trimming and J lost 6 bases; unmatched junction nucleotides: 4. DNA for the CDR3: TGCGCCAGCAGCTTTACCGGGACAGGGGATGAAAAACTGTTTTTT. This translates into CASSFTGTGDEKLFF.

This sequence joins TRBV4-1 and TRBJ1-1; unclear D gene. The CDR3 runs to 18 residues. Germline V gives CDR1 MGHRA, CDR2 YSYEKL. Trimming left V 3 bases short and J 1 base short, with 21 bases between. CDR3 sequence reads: CASSHPGQAWRKNTEAFF. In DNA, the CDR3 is TGCGCCAGCAGCCACCCTGGCCAGGCCTGGCGGAAGAACACTGAAGCTTTCTTT.

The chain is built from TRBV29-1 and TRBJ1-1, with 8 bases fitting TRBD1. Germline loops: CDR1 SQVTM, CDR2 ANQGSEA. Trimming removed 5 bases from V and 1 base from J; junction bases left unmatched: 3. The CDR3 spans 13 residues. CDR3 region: CSVQGAWNTEAFF. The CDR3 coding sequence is TGCAGCGTTCAGGGGGCTTGGAACACTGAAGCTTTCTTT.